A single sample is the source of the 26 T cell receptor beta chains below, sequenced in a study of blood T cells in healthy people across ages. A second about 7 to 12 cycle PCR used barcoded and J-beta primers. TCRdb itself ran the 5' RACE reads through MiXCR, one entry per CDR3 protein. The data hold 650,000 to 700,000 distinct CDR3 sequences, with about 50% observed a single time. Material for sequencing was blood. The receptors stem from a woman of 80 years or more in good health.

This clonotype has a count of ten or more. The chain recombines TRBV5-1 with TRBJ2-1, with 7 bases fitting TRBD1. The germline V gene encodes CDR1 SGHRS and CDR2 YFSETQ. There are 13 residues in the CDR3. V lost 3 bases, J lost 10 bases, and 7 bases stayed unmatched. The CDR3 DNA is TGCGCCAGCAGCTCCAACAGGGGTTGGGAGCAGTTCTTC. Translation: CASSSNRGWEQFF.

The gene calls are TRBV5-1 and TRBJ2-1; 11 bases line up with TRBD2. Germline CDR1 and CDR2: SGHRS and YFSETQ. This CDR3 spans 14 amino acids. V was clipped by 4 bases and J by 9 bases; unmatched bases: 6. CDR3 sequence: CASSTRLAGSEQFF. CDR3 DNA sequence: TGCGCCAGCAGCACCCGACTAGCGGGAAGTGAGCAGTTCTTC.

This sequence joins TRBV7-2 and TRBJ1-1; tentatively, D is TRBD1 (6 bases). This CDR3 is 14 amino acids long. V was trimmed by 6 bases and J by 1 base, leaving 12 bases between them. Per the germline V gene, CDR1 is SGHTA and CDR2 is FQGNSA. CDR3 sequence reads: CASRIGGGNTEAFF. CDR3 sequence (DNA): TGTGCCAGCAGAATAGGGGGGGGGAACACTGAAGCTTTCTTT.

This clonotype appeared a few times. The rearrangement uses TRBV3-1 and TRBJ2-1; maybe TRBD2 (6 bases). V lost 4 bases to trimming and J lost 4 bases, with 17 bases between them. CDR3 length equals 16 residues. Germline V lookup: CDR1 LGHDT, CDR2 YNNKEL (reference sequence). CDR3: CASSPGPGLGYNEQFF. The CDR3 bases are TGTGCCAGCAGCCCCGGGCCGGGACTGGGATACAATGAGCAGTTCTTC.

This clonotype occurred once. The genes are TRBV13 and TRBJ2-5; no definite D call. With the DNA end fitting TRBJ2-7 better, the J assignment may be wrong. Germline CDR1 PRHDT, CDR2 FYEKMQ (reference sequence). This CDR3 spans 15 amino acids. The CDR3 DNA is TGTGCCAGCAGCCCCCCTCTTTTGGCAGTCTACGAGCAGTACTTC. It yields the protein CASSPPLLAVYEQYF.

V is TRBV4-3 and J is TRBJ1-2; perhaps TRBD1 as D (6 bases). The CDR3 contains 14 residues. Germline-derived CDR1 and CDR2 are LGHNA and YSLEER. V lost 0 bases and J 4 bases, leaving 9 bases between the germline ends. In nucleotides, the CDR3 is TGCGCCAGCAGCCAAGACAGGGGTAGCTATGGCTACACCTTC. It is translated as CASSQDRGSYGYTF.

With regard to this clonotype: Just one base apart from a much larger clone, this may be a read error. The CDR3 region is CASSEVIVLRGENERFF. CDR3 nucleotides: TGTGCCAGCAGTGAAGTAATAGTTTTGAGGGGAGAGAATGAGCGGTTCTTC. V is TRBV6-1 and J is TRBJ2-1, with D perhaps assigned TRBD1 or TRBD2 (5 bases each). The CDR3 loop spans 17 amino acids. Germline V gene data show CDR1 as MNHNS and CDR2 as SASEGT.

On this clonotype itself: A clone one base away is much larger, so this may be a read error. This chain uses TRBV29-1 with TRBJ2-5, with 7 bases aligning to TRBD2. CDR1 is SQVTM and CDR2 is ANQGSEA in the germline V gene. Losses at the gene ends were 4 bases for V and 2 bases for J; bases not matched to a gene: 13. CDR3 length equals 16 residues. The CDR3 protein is CSVGGAGATPQETQYF. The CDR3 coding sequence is TGCAGCGTTGGAGGTGCGGGAGCAACCCCACAAGAGACCCAGTACTTC.

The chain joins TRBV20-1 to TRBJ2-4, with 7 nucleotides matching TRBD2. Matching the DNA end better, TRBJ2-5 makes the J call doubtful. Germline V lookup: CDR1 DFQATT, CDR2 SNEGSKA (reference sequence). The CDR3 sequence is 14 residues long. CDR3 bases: TGCAGTGCTACCGAGCGGGAAGGGCGAGAGACCCAGTACTTC. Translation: CSATEREGRETQYF.

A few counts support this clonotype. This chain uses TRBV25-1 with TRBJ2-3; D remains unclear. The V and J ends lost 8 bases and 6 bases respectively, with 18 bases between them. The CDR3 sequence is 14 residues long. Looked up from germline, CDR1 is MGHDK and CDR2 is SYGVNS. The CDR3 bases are TGTGCCAGCGCCGACTTGGCCAGGTCGGATACGCAGTATTTT. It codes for CASADLARSDTQYF.

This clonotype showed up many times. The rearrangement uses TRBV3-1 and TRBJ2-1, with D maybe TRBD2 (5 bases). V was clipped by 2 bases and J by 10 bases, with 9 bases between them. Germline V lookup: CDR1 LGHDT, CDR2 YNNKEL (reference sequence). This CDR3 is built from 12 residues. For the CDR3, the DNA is TGTGCCAGCAGCCAACTAGCCCGGGAGCAGTTCTTC. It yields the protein CASSQLAREQFF.

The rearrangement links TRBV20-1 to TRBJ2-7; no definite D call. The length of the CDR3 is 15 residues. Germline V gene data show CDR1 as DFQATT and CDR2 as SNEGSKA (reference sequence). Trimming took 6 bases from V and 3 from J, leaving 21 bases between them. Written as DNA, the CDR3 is TGCAGTGCGTCGGACCCTGGGGTACCTTTCTACGAGCAGTACTTC. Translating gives CSASDPGVPFYEQYF.

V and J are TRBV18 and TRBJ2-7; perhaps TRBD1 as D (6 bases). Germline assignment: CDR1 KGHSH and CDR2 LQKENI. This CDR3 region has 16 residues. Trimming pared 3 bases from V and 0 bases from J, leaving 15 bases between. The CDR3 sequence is CASSPSPGASSYEQYF. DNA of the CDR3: TGTGCCAGCTCACCGTCCCCAGGGGCCTCCTCCTACGAGCAGTACTTC.

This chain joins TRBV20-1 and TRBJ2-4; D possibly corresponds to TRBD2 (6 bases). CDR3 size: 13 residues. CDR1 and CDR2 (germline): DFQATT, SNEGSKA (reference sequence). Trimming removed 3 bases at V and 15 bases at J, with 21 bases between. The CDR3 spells CSASLGGPYERYF. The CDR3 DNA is TGCAGTGCTAGTCTCGGGGGTCCCTACGAGCGGTACTTC.

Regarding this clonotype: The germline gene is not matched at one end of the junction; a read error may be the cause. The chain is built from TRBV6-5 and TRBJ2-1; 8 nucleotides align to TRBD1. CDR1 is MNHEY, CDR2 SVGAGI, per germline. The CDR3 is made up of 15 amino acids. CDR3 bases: TGTGCCAGCAGTTTAGGACAGGGCCTTAACAATGGGCAGTTCTTC. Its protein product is CASSLGQGLNNGQFF.

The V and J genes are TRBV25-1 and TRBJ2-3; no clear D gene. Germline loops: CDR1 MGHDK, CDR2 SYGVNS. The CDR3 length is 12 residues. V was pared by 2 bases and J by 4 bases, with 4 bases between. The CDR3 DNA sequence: TGTGCCAGCAGTGAAGGGCCAGATACGCAGTATTTT. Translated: CASSEGPDTQYF.

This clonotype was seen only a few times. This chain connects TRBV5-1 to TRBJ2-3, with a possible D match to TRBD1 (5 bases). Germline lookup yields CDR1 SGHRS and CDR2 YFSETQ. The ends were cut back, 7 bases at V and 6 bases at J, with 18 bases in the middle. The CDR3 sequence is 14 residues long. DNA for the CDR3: TGCGCCAGCCGCAGGGAAGGCTCCTATGATACGCAGTATTTT. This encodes CASRREGSYDTQYF.

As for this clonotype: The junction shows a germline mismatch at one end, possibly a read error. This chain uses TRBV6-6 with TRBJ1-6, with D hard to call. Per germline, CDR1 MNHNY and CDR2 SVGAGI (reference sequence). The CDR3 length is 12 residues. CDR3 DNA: TGTGCCGGCAGTCCCGAAGCTCCTCACCTCCACTTT. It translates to CAGSPEAPHLHF.

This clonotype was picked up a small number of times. The DNA of the CDR3 is TGTGCCAGCAGTTCCCGGGGACTACACCAAGAGACCCAGTACTTC. Protein product: CASSSRGLHQETQYF. The gene calls are TRBV27 and TRBJ2-5; 7 nucleotides agree with TRBD2. V was pared by 4 bases and J by 0 bases, with 5 bases of the junction left unmatched. Germline V CDR1 and CDR2: MNHEY, SMNVEV (reference sequence). The CDR3 length is 15 residues.

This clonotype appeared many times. CDR3: CASSSTRSSYEQYF. DNA of the CDR3: TGTGCCAGCAGTTCGACAAGGAGCTCCTACGAGCAGTACTTC. The chain links TRBV13 to TRBJ2-7; D is unclear. The CDR3 has 14 amino acids. Trimming stripped 6 bases from V and 0 bases from J, with 12 bases between. Germline V gene lookup returns CDR1 PRHDT and CDR2 FYEKMQ (reference sequence).

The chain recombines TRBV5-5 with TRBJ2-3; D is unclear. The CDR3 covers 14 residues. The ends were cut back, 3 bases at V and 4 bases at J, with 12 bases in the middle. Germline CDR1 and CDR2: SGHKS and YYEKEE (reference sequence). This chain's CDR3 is CASSSSSAADTQYF. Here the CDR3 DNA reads TGTGCCAGCAGCTCCTCCTCGGCGGCAGATACGCAGTATTTT.

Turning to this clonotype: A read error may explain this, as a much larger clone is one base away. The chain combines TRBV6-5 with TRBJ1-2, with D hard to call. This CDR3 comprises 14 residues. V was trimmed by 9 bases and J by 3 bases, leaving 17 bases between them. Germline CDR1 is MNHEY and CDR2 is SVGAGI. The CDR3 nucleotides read TGTGCCAGTAAATATACGGAGCCTGACTATGGCTACACCTTC. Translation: CASKYTEPDYGYTF.

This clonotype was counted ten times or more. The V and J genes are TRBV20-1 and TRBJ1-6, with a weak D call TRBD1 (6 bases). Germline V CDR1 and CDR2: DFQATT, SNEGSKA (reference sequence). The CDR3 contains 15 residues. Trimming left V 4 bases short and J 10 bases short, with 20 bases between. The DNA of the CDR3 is TGCAGTGCTATCCCACAGGGAGGTCTCGGGTCACCCCTCCACTTT. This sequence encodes CSAIPQGGLGSPLHF.

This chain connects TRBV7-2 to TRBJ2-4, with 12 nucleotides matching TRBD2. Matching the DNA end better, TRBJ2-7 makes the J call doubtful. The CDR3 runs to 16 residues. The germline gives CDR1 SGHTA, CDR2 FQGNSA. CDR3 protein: CASSSSGRVPPYEQYF. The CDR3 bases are TGTGCCAGCAGCTCTAGCGGGAGGGTCCCCCCCTACGAGCAGTACTTC.

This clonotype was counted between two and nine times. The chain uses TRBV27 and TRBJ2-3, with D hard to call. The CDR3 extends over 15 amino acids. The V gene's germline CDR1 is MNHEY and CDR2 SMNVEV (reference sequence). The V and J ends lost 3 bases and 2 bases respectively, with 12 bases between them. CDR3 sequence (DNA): TGTGCCAGCAGTTTTAACTACCTGGCCACAGATACGCAGTATTTT. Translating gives CASSFNYLATDTQYF.

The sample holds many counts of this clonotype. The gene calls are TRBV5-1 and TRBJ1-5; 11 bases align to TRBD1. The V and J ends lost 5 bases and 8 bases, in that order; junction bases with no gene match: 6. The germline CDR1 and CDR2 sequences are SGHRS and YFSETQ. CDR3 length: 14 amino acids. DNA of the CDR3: TGCGCCAGCAGGGTCGGACAGGGGGCCGAGCCCCAGCATTTT. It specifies CASRVGQGAEPQHF. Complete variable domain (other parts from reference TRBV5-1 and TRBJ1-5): KAGVTQTPRYLIKTRGQQVTLSCSPISGHRSVSWYQQTPGQGLQFLFEYFSETQRNKGNFPGRFSGRQFSNSRSEMNVSTLELGDSALYLCASRVGQGAEPQHFGDGTRLSIL.